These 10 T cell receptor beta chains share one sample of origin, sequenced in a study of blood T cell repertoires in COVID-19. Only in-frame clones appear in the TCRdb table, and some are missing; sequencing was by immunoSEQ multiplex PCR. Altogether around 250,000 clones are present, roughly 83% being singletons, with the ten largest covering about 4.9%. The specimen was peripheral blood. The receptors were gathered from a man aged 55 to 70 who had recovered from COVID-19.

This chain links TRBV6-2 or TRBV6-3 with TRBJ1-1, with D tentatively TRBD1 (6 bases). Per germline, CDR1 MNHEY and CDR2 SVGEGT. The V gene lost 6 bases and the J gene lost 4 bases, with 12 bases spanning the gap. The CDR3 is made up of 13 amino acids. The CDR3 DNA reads TGTGCCAGCAGCTTGACAGGAAGCACTGAAGCTTTCTTT. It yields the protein CASSLTGSTEAFF.

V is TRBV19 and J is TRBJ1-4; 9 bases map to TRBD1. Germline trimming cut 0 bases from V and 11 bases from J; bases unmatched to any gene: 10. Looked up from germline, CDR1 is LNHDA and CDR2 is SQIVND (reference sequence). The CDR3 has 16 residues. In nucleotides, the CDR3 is TGTGCCAGTAGTATAGACCCGGGACAGGGCGCCGGGAAACTGTTTTTT. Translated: CASSIDPGQGAGKLFF.

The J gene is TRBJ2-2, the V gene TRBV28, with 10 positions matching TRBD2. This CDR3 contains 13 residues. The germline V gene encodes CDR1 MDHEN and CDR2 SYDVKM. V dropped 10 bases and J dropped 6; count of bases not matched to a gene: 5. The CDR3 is CATKRGGAGELFF. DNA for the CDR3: TGTGCCACAAAGCGGGGGGGCGCCGGGGAGCTGTTTTTT.

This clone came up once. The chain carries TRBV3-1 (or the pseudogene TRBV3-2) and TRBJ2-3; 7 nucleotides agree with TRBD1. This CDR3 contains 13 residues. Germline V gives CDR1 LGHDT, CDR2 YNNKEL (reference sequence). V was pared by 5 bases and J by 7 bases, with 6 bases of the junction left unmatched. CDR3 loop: CASSEGTAYTQYF. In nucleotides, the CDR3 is TGTGCCAGCAGCGAAGGGACAGCGTATACGCAGTATTTT.

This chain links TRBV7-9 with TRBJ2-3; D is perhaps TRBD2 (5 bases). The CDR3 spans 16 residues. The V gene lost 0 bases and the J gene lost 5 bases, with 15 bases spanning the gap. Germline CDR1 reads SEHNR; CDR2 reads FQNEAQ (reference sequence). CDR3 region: CASSLAPALSGDTQYF. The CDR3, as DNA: TGTGCCAGCAGCTTAGCGCCGGCACTGAGCGGAGATACGCAGTATTTT.

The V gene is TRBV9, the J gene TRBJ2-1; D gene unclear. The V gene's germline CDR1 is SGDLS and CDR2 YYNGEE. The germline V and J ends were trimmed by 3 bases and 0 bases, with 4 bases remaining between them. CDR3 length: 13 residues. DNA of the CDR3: TGTGCCAGCAGCGCGAGCTCCTACAATGAGCAGTTCTTC. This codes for CASSASSYNEQFF.

The CDR3 sequence is CASSLGGRNTGELFF. CDR3 nucleotide sequence: TGTGCCAGCAGCTTGGGGGGGCGGAACACCGGGGAGCTGTTTTTT. The chain has TRBV5-4 and TRBJ2-2; D possibly corresponds to TRBD1 (6 bases). This CDR3 region has 15 residues. V lost 0 bases, J lost 1 base, and 7 bases lay in between. Germline lookup yields CDR1 SGHNT and CDR2 YYREEE (reference sequence).

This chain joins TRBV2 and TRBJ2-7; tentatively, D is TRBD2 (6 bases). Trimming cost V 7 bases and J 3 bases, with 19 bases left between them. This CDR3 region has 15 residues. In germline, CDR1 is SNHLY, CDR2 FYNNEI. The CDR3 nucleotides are TGTGCCAGCACCCCACGGGGCGGGACTCTCTACGAGCAGTACTTC. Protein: CASTPRGGTLYEQYF.

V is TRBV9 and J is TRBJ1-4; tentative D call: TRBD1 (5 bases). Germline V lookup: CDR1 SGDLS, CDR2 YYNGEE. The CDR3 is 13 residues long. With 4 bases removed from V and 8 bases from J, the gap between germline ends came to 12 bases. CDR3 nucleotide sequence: TGTGCCAGCAGCTTGGGGCCCGGGGAAAAACTGTTTTTT. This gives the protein CASSLGPGEKLFF.

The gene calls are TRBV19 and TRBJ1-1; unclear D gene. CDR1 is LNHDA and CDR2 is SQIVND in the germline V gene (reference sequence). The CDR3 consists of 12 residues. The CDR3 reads CSSRDRGVKAFF. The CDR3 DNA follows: TGTTCCTCGAGAGATCGCGGCGTTAAAGCTTTCTTT.